One T cell receptor beta chain is described in this entry. The target antigen is unknown. This specimen belongs to a study of monozygotic twins with inflammatory bowel disease. Using the 5' RACE reads, TCRdb records one entry per CDR3 protein without DNA. This sample's table reports 300,000 to 350,000 distinct CDR3 sequences. This CDR3 has 16 amino acids. CDR1 is KGHDR and CDR2 is SFDVKD in the germline V gene. Study outcomes and limitations: The co-twins with IBD showed lower TCRbeta diversity (inverse Simpson) than their healthy siblings.

The sample was blood. The source is a human donor with ulcerative colitis or Crohn's disease, or a healthy co-twin of an affected twin (not recorded which). The chain uses TRBV24-1 and TRBJ2-7; lacking DNA, the TRBD2 call made by TCRdb goes unchecked. CDR3 residues: CATSDSGEGSSYEQYF.